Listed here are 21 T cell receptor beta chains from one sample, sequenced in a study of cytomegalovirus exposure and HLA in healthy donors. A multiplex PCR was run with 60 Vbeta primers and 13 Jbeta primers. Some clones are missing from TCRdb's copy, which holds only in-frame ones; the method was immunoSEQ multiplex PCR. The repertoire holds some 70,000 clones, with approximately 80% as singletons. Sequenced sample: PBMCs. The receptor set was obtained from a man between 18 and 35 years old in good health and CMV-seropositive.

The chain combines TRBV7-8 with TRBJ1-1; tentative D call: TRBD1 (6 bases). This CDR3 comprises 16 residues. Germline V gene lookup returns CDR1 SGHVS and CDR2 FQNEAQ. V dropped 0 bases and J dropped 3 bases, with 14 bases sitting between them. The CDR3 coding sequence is TGTGCCAGCAGCTTAGCGGAGAACAGGGATTACACTGAAGCTTTCTTT. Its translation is CASSLAENRDYTEAFF.

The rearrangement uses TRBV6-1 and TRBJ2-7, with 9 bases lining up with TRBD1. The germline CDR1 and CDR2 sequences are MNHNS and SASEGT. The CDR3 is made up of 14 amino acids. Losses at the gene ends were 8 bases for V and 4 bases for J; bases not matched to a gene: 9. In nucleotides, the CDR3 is TGTGCCAGCCAACACCGGGACAGGGCGTACGAGCAGTACTTC. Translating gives CASQHRDRAYEQYF.

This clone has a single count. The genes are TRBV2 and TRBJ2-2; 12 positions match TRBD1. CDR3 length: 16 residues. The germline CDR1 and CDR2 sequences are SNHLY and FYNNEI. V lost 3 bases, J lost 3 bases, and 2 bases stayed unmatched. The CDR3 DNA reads TGTGCCAGCAGTGAGGGACAGGGGGCATACACCGGGGAGCTGTTTTTT. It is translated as CASSEGQGAYTGELFF.

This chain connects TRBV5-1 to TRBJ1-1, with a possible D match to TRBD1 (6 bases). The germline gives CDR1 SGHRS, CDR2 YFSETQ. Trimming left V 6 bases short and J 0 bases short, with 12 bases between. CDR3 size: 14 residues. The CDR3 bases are TGCGCCAGCACCGAGGACAGCGTGAACACTGAAGCTTTCTTT. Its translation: CASTEDSVNTEAFF.

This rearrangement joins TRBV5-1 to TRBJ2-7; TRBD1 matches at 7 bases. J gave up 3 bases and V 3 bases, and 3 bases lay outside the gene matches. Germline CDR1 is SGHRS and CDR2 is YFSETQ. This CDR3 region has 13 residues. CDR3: CASSWGQLYEQYF. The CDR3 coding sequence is TGCGCCAGCAGCTGGGGACAGCTCTACGAGCAGTACTTC.

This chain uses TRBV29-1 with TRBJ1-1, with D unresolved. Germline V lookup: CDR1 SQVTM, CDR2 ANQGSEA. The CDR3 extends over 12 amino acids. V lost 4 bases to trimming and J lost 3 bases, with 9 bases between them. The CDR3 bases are TGCAGCGTTGCGGCGGGTCACACTGAAGCTTTCTTT. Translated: CSVAAGHTEAFF.

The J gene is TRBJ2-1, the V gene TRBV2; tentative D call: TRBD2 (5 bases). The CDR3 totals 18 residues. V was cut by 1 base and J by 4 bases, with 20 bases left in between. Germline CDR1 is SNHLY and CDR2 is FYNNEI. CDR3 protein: CASSEVVGYGSRYNEQFF. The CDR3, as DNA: TGTGCCAGCAGTGAAGTCGTAGGGTATGGGAGCAGATACAATGAGCAGTTCTTC.

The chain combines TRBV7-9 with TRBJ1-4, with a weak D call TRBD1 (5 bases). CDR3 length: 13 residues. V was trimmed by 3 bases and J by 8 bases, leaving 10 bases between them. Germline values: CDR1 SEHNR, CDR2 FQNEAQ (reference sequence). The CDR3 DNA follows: TGTGCCAGCAGCTTTACGGGGGTAGAAAAACTGTTTTTT. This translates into CASSFTGVEKLFF. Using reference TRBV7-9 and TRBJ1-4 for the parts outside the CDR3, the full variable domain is DTGVSQNPRHKITKRGQNVTFRCDPISEHNRLYWYRQTLGQGPEFLTYFQNEAQLEKSRLLSDRFSAERPKGSFSTLEIQRTEQGDSAMYLCASSFTGVEKLFFGSGTQLSVL.

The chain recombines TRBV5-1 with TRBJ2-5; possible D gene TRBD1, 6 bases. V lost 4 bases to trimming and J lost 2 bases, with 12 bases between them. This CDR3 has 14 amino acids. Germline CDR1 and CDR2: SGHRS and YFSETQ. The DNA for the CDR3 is TGCGCCAGCAGCCCAGGACAGCAACAAGAGACCCAGTACTTC. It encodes CASSPGQQQETQYF. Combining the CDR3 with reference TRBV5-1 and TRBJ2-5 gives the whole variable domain KAGVTQTPRYLIKTRGQQVTLSCSPISGHRSVSWYQQTPGQGLQFLFEYFSETQRNKGNFPGRFSGRQFSNSRSEMNVSTLELGDSALYLCASSPGQQQETQYFGPGTRLLVL.

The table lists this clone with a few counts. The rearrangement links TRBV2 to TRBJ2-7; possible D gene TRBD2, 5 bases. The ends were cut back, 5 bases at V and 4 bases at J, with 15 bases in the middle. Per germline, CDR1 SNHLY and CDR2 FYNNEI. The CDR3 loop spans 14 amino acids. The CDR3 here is CASSPTSTRYEQYF. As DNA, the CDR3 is TGTGCCAGCAGTCCAACCTCCACTAGATACGAGCAGTACTTC.

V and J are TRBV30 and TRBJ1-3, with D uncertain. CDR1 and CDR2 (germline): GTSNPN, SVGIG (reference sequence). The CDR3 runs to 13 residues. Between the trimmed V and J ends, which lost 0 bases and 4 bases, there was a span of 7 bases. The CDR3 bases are TGTGCCTGGAGTGTAGCAGGAGGAAACACCATATATTTT. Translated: CAWSVAGGNTIYF.

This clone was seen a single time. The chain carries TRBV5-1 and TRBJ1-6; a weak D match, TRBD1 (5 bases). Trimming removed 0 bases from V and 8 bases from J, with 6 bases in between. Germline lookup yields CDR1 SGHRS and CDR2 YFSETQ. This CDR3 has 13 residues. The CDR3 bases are TGCGCCAGCAGCTTGGTAGGGGATTCACCCCTCCACTTT. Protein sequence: CASSLVGDSPLHF.

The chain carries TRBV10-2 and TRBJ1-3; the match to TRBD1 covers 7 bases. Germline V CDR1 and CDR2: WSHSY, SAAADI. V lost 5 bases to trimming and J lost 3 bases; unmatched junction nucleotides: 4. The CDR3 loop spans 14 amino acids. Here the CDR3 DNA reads TGCGCCAGCAGTAGGGGGCTCGATGGAAACACCATATATTTT. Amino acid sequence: CASSRGLDGNTIYF.

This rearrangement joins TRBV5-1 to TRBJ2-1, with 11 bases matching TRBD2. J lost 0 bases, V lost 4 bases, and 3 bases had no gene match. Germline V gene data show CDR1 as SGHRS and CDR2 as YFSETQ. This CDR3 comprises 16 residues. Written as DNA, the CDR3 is TGCGCCAGCAGCCAAACTAGCGGGAGCTCCTACAATGAGCAGTTCTTC. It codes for CASSQTSGSSYNEQFF.

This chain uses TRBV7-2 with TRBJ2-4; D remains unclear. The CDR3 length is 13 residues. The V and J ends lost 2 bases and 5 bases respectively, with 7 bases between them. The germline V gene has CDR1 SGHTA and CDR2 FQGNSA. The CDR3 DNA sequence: TGTGCCAGCAGCTTATATACAGAAAACATTCAGTACTTC. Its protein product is CASSLYTENIQYF.

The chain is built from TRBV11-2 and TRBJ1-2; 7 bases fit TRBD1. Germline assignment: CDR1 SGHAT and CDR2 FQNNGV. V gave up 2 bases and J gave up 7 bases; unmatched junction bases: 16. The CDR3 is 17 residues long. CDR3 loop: CASSLRGSDRSGGGYTF. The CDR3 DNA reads TGTGCCAGCAGCTTAAGGGGGTCGGACAGGTCCGGCGGTGGCTACACCTTC.

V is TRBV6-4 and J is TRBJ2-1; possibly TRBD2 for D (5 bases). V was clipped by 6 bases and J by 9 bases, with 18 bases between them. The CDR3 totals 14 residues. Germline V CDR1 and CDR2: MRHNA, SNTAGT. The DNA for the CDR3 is TGTGCCAGCAGCCTCGACGGGGTCGTAGGTGAGCAGTTCTTC. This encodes CASSLDGVVGEQFF.

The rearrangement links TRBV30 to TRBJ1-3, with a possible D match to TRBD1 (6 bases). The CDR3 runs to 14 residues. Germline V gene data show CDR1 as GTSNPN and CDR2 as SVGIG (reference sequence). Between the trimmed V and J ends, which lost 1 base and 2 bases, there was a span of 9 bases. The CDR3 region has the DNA TGTGCCTGGAGTGCAAACAGGGCTGGAAACACCATATATTTT. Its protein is CAWSANRAGNTIYF.

The CDR3 sequence is CAWSVGQGYGYTF. As DNA, the CDR3 is TGTGCCTGGAGTGTGGGACAGGGCTATGGCTACACCTTC. The rearrangement links TRBV30 to TRBJ1-2, with 9 bases that match TRBD1. Germline V gene lookup returns CDR1 GTSNPN and CDR2 SVGIG (reference sequence). V was clipped by 0 bases and J by 4 bases; unmatched bases: 0. This CDR3 spans 13 amino acids.

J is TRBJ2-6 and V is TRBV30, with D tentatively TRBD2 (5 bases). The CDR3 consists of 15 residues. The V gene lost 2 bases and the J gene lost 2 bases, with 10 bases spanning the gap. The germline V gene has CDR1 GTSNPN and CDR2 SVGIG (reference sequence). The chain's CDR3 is CAWSQTGAGANVLTF. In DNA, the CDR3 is TGTGCCTGGAGTCAAACCGGGGCTGGGGCCAACGTCCTGACTTTC.

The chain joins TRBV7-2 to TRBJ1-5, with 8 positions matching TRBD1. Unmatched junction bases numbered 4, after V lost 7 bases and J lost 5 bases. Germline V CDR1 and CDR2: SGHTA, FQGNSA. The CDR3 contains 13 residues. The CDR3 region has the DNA TGTGCCAGCAACCTGGACAGGGATCAGCCCCAGCATTTT. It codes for CASNLDRDQPQHF.